There are many counts of the clone carrying this T cell receptor (beta chain). This sample stems from a study of CD8+CD57+ T cells in acquired aplastic anemia. Turning to the study itself: Sorted CD4+ and CD8+ cell DNA averaged approximately 3 ug.

Researchers used genomic DNA as the template to profile TCR beta VDJ and CDR3. TCRdb reprocessed the reads with MiXCR, giving one entry per CDR3 protein. The sample records approximately 200,000 distinct CDR3 sequences, 64% being singletons. The CDR3 runs to 13 residues. Trimming left V 5 bases short and J 4 bases short, with 8 bases between. CDR1 MNHEY and CDR2 SMNVEV come from the germline V gene (reference sequence). The material sequenced was sorted CD4+, CD8+, or CD8+CD57+ T cells (not recorded which) from PBMCs. V gene TRBV27 combines with J gene TRBJ2-2; D unclear. The clonotype was recovered from a human donor with severe aplastic anemia or a healthy control (not recorded which). The CDR3 spells CASSARVTGELFF. The CDR3 coding sequence is TGTGCCAGCAGTGCGAGAGTCACCGGGGAGCTGTTTTTT.